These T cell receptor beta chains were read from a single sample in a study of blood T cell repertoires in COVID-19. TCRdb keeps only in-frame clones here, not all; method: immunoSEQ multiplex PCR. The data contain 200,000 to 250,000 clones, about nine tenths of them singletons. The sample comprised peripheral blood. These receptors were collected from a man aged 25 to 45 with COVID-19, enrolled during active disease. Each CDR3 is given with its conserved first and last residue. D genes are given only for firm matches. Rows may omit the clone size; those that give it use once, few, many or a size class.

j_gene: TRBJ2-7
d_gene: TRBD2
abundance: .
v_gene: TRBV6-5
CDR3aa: CASSLAGGNEQYF
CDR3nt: TGTGCCAGCAGCCTCGCGGGGGGCAACGAGCAGTACTTC

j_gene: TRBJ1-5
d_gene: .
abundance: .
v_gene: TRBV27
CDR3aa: CASSIQGRGNQPQHF
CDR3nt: TGTGCCAGCAGTATACAGGGTCGTGGCAATCAGCCCCAGCATTTT

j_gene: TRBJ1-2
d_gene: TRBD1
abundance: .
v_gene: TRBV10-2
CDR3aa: CASSDGAGGVYGYTF
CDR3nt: TGCGCCAGCAGTGATGGGGCAGGGGGAGTCTATGGCTACACCTTC

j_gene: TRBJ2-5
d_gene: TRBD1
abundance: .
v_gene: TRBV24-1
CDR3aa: CATSDLQTGDGETQYF
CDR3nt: TGTGCCACCAGTGATTTGCAGACAGGGGATGGGGAGACCCAGTACTTC

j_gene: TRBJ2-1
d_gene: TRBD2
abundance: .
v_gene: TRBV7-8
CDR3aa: CASSLNPGLAGPYSYNEQFF
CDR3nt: TGTGCCAGCAGCTTGAATCCGGGACTAGCGGGACCGTACTCCTACAATGAGCAGTTCTTC

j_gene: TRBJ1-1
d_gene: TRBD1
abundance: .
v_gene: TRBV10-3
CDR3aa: CAAAGIGTGVTEAFF
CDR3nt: TGTGCCGCCGCAGGGATCGGGACAGGGGTTACTGAAGCTTTCTTT

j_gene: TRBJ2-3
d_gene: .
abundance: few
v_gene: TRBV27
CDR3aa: CASSLFPTPYTDTQYF
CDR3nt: TGTGCCAGCAGTTTATTCCCAACTCCTTACACAGATACGCAGTATTTT

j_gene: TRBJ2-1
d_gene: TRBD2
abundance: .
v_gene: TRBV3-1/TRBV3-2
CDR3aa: CASSQSGRSRSEQFF
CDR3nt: TGTGCCAGCAGCCAGAGCGGGAGGTCTCGTAGTGAGCAGTTCTTC

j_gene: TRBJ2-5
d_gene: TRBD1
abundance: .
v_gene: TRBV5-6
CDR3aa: CASSSTGAAQETQYF
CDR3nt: TGTGCCAGCAGCTCGACAGGGGCCGCCCAAGAGACCCAGTACTTC

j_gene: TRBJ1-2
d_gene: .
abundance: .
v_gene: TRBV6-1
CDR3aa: CASSEVEVSGYTF
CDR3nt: TGTGCCAGCAGTGAAGTAGAGGTTTCTGGCTACACCTTC

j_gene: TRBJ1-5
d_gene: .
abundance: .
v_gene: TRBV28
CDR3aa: CASTRQISNQPQHF
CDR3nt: TGTGCCAGCACCCGACAGATTAGCAATCAGCCCCAGCATTTT